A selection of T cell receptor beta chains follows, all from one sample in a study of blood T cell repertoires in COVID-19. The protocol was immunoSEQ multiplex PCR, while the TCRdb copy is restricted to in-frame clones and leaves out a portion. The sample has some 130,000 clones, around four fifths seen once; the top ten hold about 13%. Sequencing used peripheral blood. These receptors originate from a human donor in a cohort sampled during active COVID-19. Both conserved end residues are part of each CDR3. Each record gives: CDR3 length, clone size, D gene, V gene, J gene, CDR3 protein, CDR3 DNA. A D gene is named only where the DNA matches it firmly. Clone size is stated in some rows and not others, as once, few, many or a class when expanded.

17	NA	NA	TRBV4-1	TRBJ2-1	CASSQDSRQGLYNEQFF	TGCGCCAGCAGCCAAGACTCAAGACAGGGACTTTACAATGAGCAGTTCTTC
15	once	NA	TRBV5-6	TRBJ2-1	CASSPRRIPRNEQFF	TGTGCCAGCAGCCCCCGGAGGATCCCTAGAAATGAGCAGTTCTTC
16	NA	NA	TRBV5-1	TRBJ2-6	CASSPLGDSGANVLTF	TGCGCCAGCAGTCCTCTCGGGGACTCTGGGGCCAACGTCCTGACTTTC
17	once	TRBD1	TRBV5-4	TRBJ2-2	CASSRPPGQGFPGELFF	TGTGCCAGCAGCAGACCGCCGGGACAGGGGTTTCCCGGGGAGCTGTTTTTT
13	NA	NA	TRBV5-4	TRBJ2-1	CASSLEPYNEQFF	TGTGCCAGCAGCTTGGAGCCTTACAATGAGCAGTTCTTC
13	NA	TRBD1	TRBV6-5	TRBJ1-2	CASSDSGGFGYTF	TGTGCCAGCAGTGACTCAGGGGGCTTTGGCTACACCTTC
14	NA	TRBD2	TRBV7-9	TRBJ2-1	CASSFDAGGREQFF	TGTGCCAGCAGCTTCGATGCGGGGGGGAGGGAGCAGTTCTTC
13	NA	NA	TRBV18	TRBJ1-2	CASSPRSGYGYTF	TGTGCCAGCTCACCACGGTCAGGCTATGGCTACACCTTC
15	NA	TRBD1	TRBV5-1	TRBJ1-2	CASSRTQQGDYGYTF	TGCGCCAGCAGCCGAACCCAACAGGGGGACTATGGCTACACCTTC
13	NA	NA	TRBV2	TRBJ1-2	CASHAQSNYGYTF	TGTGCCAGCCACGCCCAGTCTAACTATGGCTACACCTTC
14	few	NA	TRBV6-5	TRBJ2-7	CATLTVRFTYEQYF	TGTGCCACATTAACGGTACGGTTTACCTACGAGCAGTACTTC